Listed below are T cell receptor beta chains from one sample, sequenced in a study of technical replicates of blood from a handful of donors. Here immunoSEQ multiplex PCR was the method, and the copy in TCRdb shows in-frame clones only, minus some. Of over 70,000 clones listed, approximately 96% are singletons. The material sequenced was T cells isolated from PBMCs. The receptors come from a human donor in good health. CDR3s leave out the opening cysteine and the closing phenylalanine or tryptophan. Rows give clone size only sometimes, using once, few, many, or a class for an expanded clone.

TRBJ2-3 once TRBV27 ASSLVGQGTDTQY
TRBJ1-1 - TRBV4-1 ASSQGLLGTEAF
TRBJ2-5 - TRBV5-4 ASSPLRVQETQY
TRBJ1-5 - TRBV19 ASSMTWDSRDQPQH
TRBJ2-7 - TRBV27 ASSPGLSYEQY
TRBJ2-2 - TRBV7-3 ASSPMGGPGELF
TRBJ2-7 once TRBV6-5 ASSRTSGQTYEQY
TRBJ1-2 - TRBV7-8 ASSSSGAYT
TRBJ1-1 - TRBV28 ASEINTEAF
TRBJ1-1 - TRBV28 ASNSGNTEAF
TRBJ1-2 - TRBV9 ASSVVGTLRDYT
TRBJ1-1 - TRBV2 ASSDAAGNTEAF